This TCR beta chain is from a study of graft-versus-host responses after intestinal transplantation. Whole-study findings and limits: Graft-versus-host to host-versus-graft clonal ratios in allografts were high in patients with graft-donor T cell macrochimerism.

V shed 3 bases, J shed 9 bases, and the junction held 3 bases outside the gene matches. Germline assignment: CDR1 MDHEN and CDR2 SYDVKM. The CDR3 extends over 12 amino acids. The sample holds one count of this clone. Its antigen is still unknown. Libraries were prepared by immunoSEQ multiplex PCR; TCRdb keeps only in-frame clonotypes and omits some of them. The sample holds about 100,000 clones, around 92% seen once. The sample here was unstimulated CD4+ T cells sorted from spleen or lymph node cells, taken before transplant. The origin of this receptor is a human donor who was the organ donor for an intestinal transplant. The V gene is TRBV28, the J gene TRBJ2-7, with 9 bases lining up with TRBD1. CDR3 in amino acids: CASSLGQGSQYF. Written as DNA, the CDR3 is TGTGCCAGCAGTTTGGGACAGGGTTCGCAGTACTTC.